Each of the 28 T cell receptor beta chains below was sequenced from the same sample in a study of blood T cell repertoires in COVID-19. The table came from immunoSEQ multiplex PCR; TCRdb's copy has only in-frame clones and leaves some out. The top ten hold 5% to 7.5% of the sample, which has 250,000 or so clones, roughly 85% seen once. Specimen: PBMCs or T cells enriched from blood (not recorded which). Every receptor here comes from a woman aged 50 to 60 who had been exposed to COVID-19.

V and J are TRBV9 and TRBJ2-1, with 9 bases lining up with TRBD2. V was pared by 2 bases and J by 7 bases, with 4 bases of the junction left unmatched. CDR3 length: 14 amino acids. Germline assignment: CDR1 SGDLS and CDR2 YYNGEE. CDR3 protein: CASSVGGGANEQFF. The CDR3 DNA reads TGTGCCAGCAGCGTCGGCGGGGGGGCGAATGAGCAGTTCTTC. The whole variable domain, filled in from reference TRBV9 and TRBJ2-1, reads DSGVTQTPKHLITATGQRVTLRCSPRSGDLSVYWYQQSLDQGLQFLIQYYNGEERAKGNILERFSAQQFPDLHSELNLSSLELGDSALYFCASSVGGGANEQFFGPGTRLTVL.

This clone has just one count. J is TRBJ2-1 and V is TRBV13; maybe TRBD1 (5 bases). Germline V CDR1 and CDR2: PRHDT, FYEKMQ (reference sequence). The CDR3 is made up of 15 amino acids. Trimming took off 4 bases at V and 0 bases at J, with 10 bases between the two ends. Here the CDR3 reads CASSSAGLSYNEQFF. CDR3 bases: TGTGCCAGCAGCTCCGCAGGGCTCTCCTACAATGAGCAGTTCTTC.

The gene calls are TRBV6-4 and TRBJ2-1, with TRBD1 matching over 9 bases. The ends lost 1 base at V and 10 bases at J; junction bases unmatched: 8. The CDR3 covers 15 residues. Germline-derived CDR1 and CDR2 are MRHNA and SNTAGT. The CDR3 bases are TGTGCCAGCAGTGACTTCAACAGGGGGCTGGGAGAGCAGTTCTTC. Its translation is CASSDFNRGLGEQFF.

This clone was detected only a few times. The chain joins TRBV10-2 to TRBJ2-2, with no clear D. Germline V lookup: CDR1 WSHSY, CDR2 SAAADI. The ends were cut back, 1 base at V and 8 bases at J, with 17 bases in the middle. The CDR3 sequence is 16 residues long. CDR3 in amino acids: CASSELNTPSAGELFF. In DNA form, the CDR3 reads TGCGCCAGCAGTGAGTTGAACACCCCCTCAGCGGGGGAGCTGTTTTTT.

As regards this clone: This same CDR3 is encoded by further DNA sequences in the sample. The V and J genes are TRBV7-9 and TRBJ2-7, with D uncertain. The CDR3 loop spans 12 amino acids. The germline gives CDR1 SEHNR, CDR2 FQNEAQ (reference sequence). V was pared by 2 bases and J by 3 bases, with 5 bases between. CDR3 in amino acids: CASSLSGYEQYF. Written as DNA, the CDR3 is TGTGCCAGCAGCTTATCGGGCTACGAGCAGTACTTC.

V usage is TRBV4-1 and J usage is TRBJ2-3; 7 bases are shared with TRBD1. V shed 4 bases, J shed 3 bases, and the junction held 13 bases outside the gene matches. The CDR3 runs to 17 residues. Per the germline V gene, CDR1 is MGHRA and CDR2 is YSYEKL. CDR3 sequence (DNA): TGCGCCAGCAGCCCCCTCGGACAGGCGGTCTCGACAGATACGCAGTATTTT. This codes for CASSPLGQAVSTDTQYF.

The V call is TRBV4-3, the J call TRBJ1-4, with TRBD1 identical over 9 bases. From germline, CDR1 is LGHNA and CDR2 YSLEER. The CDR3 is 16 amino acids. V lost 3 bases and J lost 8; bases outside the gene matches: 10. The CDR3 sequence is CASSQEIQGAHEKLFF. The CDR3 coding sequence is TGCGCCAGCAGCCAGGAAATACAGGGGGCCCACGAAAAACTGTTTTTT.

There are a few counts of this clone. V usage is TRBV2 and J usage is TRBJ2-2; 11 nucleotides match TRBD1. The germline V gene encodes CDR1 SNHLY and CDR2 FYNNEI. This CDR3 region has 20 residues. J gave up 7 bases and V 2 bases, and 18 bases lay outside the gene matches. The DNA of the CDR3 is TGTGCCAGCAGTGAATCTTCGGGATTAGGACAGGGGGCTCGCGGCGGGGAGCTGTTTTTT. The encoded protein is CASSESSGLGQGARGGELFF.

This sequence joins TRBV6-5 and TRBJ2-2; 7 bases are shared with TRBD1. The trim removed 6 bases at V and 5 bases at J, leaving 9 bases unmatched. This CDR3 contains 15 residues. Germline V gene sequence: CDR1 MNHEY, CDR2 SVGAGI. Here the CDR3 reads CASSALPGQTGELFF. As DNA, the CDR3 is TGTGCCAGCAGCGCTCTCCCGGGACAGACCGGGGAGCTGTTTTTT.

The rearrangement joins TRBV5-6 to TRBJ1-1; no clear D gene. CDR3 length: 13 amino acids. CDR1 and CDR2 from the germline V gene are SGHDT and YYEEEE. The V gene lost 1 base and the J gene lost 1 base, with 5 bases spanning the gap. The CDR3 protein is CASSLFRNTEAFF. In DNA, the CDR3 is TGTGCCAGCAGCTTGTTTAGGAACACTGAAGCTTTCTTT.

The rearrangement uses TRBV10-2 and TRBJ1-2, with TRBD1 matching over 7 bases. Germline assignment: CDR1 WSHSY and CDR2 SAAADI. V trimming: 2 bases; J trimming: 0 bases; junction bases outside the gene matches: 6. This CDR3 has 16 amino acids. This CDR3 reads CASSEPWDRANYGYTF. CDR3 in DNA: TGCGCCAGCAGTGAGCCCTGGGACAGAGCTAACTATGGCTACACCTTC.

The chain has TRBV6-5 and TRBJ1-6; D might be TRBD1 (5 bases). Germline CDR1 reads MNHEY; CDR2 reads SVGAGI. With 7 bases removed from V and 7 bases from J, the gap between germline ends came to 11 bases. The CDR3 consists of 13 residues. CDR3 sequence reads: CASNWGTNSPLHF. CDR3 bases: TGTGCCAGCAACTGGGGCACCAATTCACCCCTCCACTTT.

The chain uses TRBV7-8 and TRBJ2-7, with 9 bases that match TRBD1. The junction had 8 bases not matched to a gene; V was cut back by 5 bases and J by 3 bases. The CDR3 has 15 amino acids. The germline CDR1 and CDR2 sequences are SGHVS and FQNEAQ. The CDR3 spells CASSLGTGRIYEQYF. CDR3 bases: TGTGCCAGCAGCCTTGGGACAGGGAGAATCTACGAGCAGTACTTC.

The CDR3, as DNA: TGCGCCAGCAGCCGAACTAGCGGGGGATTCTACGAGCAGTACTTC. It specifies CASSRTSGGFYEQYF. V gene TRBV4-3 combines with J gene TRBJ2-7, with 11 nucleotides matching TRBD2. V lost 4 bases, J lost 3 bases, and 5 bases stayed unmatched. This CDR3 contains 15 residues. Germline V gene data show CDR1 as LGHNA and CDR2 as YSLEER.

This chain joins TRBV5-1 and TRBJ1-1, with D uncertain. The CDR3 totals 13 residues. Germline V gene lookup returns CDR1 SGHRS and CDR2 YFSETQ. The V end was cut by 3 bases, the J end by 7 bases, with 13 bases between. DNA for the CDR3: TGCGCCAGCAGCTCAACCACAAAAAGTGAAGCTTTCTTT. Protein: CASSSTTKSEAFF.

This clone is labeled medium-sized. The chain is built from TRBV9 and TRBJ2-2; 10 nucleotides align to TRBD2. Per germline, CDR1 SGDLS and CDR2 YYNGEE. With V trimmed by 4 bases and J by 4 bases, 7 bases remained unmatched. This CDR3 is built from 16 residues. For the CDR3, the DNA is TGTGCCAGCAGCTCCGATCTAGCGGGGGCCACCGGGGAGCTGTTTTTT. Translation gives CASSSDLAGATGELFF.

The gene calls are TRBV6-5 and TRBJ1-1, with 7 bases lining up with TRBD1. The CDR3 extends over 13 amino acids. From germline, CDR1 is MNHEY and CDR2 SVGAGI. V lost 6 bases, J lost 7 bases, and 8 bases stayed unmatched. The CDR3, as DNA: TGTGCCAGCAGCCCCGGGACAGCGAATGAAGCTTTCTTT. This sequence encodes CASSPGTANEAFF.

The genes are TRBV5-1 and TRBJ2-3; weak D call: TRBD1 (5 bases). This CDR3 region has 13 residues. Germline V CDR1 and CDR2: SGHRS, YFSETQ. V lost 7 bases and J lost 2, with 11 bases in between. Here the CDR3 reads CASQQDYTDTQYF. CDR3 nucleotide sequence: TGCGCCAGCCAACAGGATTACACAGATACGCAGTATTTT. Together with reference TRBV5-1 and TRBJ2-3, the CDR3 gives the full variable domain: KAGVTQTPRYLIKTRGQQVTLSCSPISGHRSVSWYQQTPGQGLQFLFEYFSETQRNKGNFPGRFSGRQFSNSRSEMNVSTLELGDSALYLCASQQDYTDTQYFGPGTRLTVL.

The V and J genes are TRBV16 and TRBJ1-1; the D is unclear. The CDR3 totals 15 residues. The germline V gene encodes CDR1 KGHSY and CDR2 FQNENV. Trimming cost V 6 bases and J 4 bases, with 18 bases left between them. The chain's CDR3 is CASRGSDLRGTEAFF. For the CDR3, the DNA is TGTGCCAGCAGAGGATCCGACCTCAGAGGCACTGAAGCTTTCTTT. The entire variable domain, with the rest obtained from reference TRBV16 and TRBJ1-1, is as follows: GEEVAQTPKHLVRGEGQKAKLYCAPIKGHSYVFWYQQVLKNEFKFLISFQNENVFDETGMPKERFSAKCLPNSPCSLEIQATKLEDSAVYFCASRGSDLRGTEAFFGQGTRLTVV.

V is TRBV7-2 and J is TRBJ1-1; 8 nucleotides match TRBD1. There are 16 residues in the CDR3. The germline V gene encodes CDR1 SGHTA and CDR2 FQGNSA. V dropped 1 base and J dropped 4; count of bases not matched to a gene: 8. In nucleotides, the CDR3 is TGTGCCAGCAGCTTAGGGACAGGGCGGATCGGCACTGAAGCTTTCTTT. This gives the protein CASSLGTGRIGTEAFF.

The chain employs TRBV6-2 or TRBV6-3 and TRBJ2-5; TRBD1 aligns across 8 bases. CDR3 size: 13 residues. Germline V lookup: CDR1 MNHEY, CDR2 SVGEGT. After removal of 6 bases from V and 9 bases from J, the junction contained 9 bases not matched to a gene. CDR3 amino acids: CASSQRQGQAQYF. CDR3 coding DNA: TGTGCCAGCAGCCAGCGACAGGGGCAGGCCCAGTACTTC.

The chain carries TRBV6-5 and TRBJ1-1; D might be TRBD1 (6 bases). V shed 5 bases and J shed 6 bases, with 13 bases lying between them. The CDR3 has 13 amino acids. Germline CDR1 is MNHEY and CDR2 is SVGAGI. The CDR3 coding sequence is TGTGCCAGCAGTCCCCAGGGGTTCGCTGAAGCTTTCTTT. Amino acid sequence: CASSPQGFAEAFF.

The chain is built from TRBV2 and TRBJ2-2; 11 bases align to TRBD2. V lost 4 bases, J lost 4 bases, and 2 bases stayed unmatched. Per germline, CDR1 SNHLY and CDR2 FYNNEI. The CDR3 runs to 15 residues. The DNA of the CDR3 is TGTGCCAGCAGTGGGACTAGCGGGCTCACCGGGGAGCTGTTTTTT. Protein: CASSGTSGLTGELFF. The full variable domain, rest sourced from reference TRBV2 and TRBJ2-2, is EPEVTQTPSHQVTQMGQEVILRCVPISNHLYFYWYRQILGQKVEFLVSFYNNEISEKSEIFDDQFSVERPDGSNFTLKIRSTKLEDSAMYFCASSGTSGLTGELFFGEGSRLTVL.

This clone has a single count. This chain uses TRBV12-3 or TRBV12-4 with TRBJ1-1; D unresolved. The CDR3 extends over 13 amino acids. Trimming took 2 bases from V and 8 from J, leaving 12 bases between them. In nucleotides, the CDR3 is TGTGCCAGCAGTTTAAAATTGAACAGCGAAGCTTTCTTT. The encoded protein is CASSLKLNSEAFF.

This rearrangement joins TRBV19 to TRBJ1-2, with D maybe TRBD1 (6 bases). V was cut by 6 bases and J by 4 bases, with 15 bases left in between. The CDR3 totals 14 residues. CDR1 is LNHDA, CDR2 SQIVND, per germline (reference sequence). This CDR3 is CASSSIGGGYGYTF. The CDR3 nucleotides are TGTGCCAGTAGCTCCATTGGGGGCGGCTATGGCTACACCTTC.

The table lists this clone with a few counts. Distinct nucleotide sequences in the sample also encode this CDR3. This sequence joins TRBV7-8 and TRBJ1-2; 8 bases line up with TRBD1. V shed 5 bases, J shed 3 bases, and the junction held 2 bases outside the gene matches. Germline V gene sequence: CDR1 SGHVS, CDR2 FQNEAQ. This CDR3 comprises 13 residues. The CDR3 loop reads CASSQDRDYGYTF. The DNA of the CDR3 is TGTGCCAGCAGCCAGGACAGGGACTATGGCTACACCTTC.

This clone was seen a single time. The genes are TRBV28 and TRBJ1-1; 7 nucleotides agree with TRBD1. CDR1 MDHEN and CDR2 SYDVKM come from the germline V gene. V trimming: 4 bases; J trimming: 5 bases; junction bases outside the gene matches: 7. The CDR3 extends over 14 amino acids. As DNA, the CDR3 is TGTGCCAGCAGTTCGAGGGGGCTGGGGACTGAAGCTTTCTTT. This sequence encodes CASSSRGLGTEAFF.

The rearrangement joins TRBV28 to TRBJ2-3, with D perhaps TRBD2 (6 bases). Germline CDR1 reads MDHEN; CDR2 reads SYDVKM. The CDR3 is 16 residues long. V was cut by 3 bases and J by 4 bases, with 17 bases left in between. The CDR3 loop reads CASSLLGGAASDTQYF. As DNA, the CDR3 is TGTGCCAGCAGTTTGTTAGGCGGGGCCGCCTCAGATACGCAGTATTTT.